This is a list of T cell receptor beta chains from one sample in a study of Ad26.COV2.S vaccination and SARS-CoV-2 variants. TCRdb's table, derived via immunoSEQ multiplex PCR, lists solely in-frame clones and lacks some. Of about 680,000 clones listed, roughly 90% are singletons. This specimen consisted of peripheral blood, obtained in a trial of Ad26.COV2.S vaccine versus placebo. The receptors shown here come from a person between 18 and 59 years old who received the Ad26.COV2.S COVID-19 vaccine or a placebo. Both conserved end residues are part of each CDR3. A D gene is named only where the DNA matches it firmly. Expanded clones are given a class, and other clones once, few, many or no size at all.

d_call,j_call,clone_size,v_call,cdr3_nt,cdr3_aa
TRBD1,TRBJ2-7,.,TRBV7-2,TGTGCCAGCAGCTTACTCACGACAGGGGCCGCGGACGAGCAGTACTTC,CASSLLTTGAADEQYF
.,TRBJ1-1,.,TRBV18,TGTGCCAGCTCCCCAACCTTTACAGAGAACACTGAAGCTTTCTTT,CASSPTFTENTEAFF
.,TRBJ1-2,.,TRBV2,TGTGCCAGCAGTGAAGCGCAGATTATCTATGGCTACACCTTC,CASSEAQIIYGYTF
.,TRBJ1-6,.,TRBV5-4,TGTGCCTACAGGGTCGGGAATTCACCCCTCCACTTT,CAYRVGNSPLHF
.,TRBJ1-2,.,TRBV4-3,TGCGCCAGCAGCCAAGACGAGGCAGGGAAGATGCCTAACTATGGCTACACCTTC,CASSQDEAGKMPNYGYTF
.,TRBJ2-7,.,TRBV6-1,TGTGCCAGCAGTGACGGGGATACCTACGAGCAGTACTTC,CASSDGDTYEQYF
TRBD2,TRBJ2-3,.,TRBV18,TGTGCCAGCTCACTAGGCGGCGGGGGTACAGATACGCAGTATTTT,CASSLGGGGTDTQYF
.,TRBJ2-3,.,TRBV10-1,TGCGCCAGCAGTCTTTCGCGGGAAAGCACAGATACGCAGTATTTT,CASSLSRESTDTQYF
TRBD2,TRBJ2-3,.,TRBV5-4,TGTGCCAGCAGCTTGGGCGGGGGGACTAGCACAGATACGCAGTATTTT,CASSLGGGTSTDTQYF
.,TRBJ2-3,once,TRBV13,TGTGCCAGCCGGGGCCCTCTAACAGATACGCAGTATTTT,CASRGPLTDTQYF
TRBD1,TRBJ2-7,.,TRBV14,TGTGCCAGCAGGCGTCCGACAAGACAGGGGCCCTACGAGCAGTACTTC,CASRRPTRQGPYEQYF